Given below is one T cell receptor (beta chain) in context. Its target is unknown. This sample was taken from a study of shared clonotypes between healthy human individuals. Study results and caveats: Naive CD4 clonotype sharing across a handful of donors was approximately 5%.

This CDR3 has 14 amino acids. Germline CDR1 reads MNHNY; CDR2 reads SVGAGI (reference sequence). Trimming took 2 bases from V and 6 from J; bases not matched to a gene: 3. Repertoires were generated with immunoSEQ multiplex PCR, while TCRdb's copy carries only in-frame clones and drops some. This table has 2 million to 2.5 million clones, approximately 95% appearing once. V usage is TRBV6-6 and J usage is TRBJ1-5, with 8 bases that match TRBD1. This receptor was taken from a man aged 18-30 years in good health. Some clones in this sample may be carry-over from other donors' samples. Sequenced material: naive CD4+ T cells from PBMCs. Subset given: CD45RA+ positively selected. The CDR3 nucleotides are TGTGCCAGCAGTTACGCAGGGGGCGGTCAGCCCCAGCATTTT. It yields the protein CASSYAGGGQPQHF.